The clone carrying this TCR beta chain was seen many times. Its antigen remains unknown. These data are taken from a study of T-cell reconstitution after alpha-beta-depleted transplantation in children. V shed 5 bases and J shed 6 bases, with 23 bases lying between them. This CDR3 region has 17 residues. Overall study findings and caveats: After transplant, at about two months, alpha-beta T cells were reportedly derived from several hundred expanded graft clones. Newly made T cells mostly supplied T-cell counts and diversity one year after transplant. The study traced high day-60 TCRbeta diversity in some patients to surviving recipient T cells and thymic progenitors.

TCRbeta library preparation incorporated unique molecular identifiers. In TCRdb, the PCR reads were re-called with MiXCR into one record per CDR3 protein. Altogether around 250,000 distinct CDR3 sequences are present, just under 8.5% being singletons, with the ten largest covering almost 6.5%. This chain uses TRBV12-3 or TRBV12-4 with TRBJ2-1; the D is unclear. The source is a male patient aged 5 to 17 who had a stem cell transplant for acute lymphoblastic leukemia, so the T cells may come from the graft donor. The sequencing used PBMCs, mostly from graft donor cells, collected 180 days after TCRalphabeta/CD19-depleted stem cell transplant. CDR3 region: CASSPRTLLGNGNEQFF. As DNA, the CDR3 is TGTGCCAGCAGTCCGCGGACCCTCCTAGGAAATGGCAATGAGCAGTTCTTC.